Below are 26 T cell receptor beta chains sequenced from a single sample in a study of cytomegalovirus exposure and HLA in healthy donors. PCR used 60 Vbeta primers and 13 Jbeta primers. Here immunoSEQ multiplex PCR was the method, and the copy in TCRdb shows in-frame clones only, minus some. The sample has about 160,000 clones; about 88% are singletons. Sample: PBMCs. These TCRs come from a woman aged 18-29 years in good health and CMV-seronegative.

The gene calls are TRBV28 and TRBJ2-7; D is perhaps TRBD2 (5 bases). Germline CDR1 MDHEN, CDR2 SYDVKM. V lost 6 bases to trimming and J lost 3 bases, with 12 bases between them. This CDR3 is built from 13 residues. CDR3 nucleotide sequence: TGTGCCAGCAGCCCCGACGGACTCTACGAGCAGTACTTC. It yields the protein CASSPDGLYEQYF.

The chain has TRBV27 and TRBJ2-7; D gene unclear. Trimming took 3 bases from V and 4 from J, leaving 10 bases between them. This CDR3 contains 13 residues. Germline assignment: CDR1 MNHEY and CDR2 SMNVEV (reference sequence). CDR3 coding DNA: TGTGCCAGCAGTTTTGGGCCCTATTACGAGCAGTACTTC. Translating it yields CASSFGPYYEQYF.

CDR3 region: CASSLLGVDEQYF. DNA of the CDR3: TGTGCCAGCAGTTTGTTAGGGGTCGACGAGCAGTACTTC. V is TRBV28 and J is TRBJ2-7; perhaps TRBD1 as D (5 bases). Germline V CDR1 and CDR2: MDHEN, SYDVKM. Trimming pared 3 bases from V and 5 bases from J, leaving 11 bases between. The CDR3 length is 13 residues.

The rearrangement links TRBV28 to TRBJ1-5; 7 bases agree with TRBD1. The germline gives CDR1 MDHEN, CDR2 SYDVKM. With 6 bases clipped from V and 5 bases from J, the junction kept 13 bases outside the gene matches. The CDR3 loop spans 16 amino acids. The CDR3 sequence: CASSRPPRQGDQPQHF. The CDR3 nucleotides read TGTGCCAGCAGCCGCCCCCCCAGGCAGGGGGATCAGCCCCAGCATTTT.

In its sample, this clone was seen once. This sequence joins TRBV6-1 and TRBJ2-5; TRBD1 aligns across 8 bases. V lost 4 bases and J lost 11; bases outside the gene matches: 9. Germline V gene lookup returns CDR1 MNHNS and CDR2 SASEGT. This CDR3 has 13 residues. The CDR3 sequence: CASSGGQGGEQYF. Written as DNA, the CDR3 is TGTGCCAGCAGTGGAGGACAGGGAGGTGAGCAGTACTTC.

CDR3 loop: CASSQGVVTGANVLTF. DNA for the CDR3: TGCGCCAGCAGCCAAGGCGTGGTGACTGGGGCCAACGTCCTGACTTTC. The genes are TRBV4-1 and TRBJ2-6; D is undetermined. V was cut by 1 base and J by 2 bases, with 9 bases left in between. The CDR3 has 16 residues. Germline CDR1 is MGHRA and CDR2 is YSYEKL.

A remark on this clone: A read error may account for a junction end that differs from germline. The chain couples TRBV7-9 to TRBJ1-5; D not certain. The germline V gene has CDR1 SEHNR and CDR2 FQNEAQ (reference sequence). This CDR3 has 15 amino acids. In nucleotides, the CDR3 is TGTTCCAGCAGCTTAGCGTTCAGGAGCAATCAGCCCCAGCATTTT. Its translation is CSSSLAFRSNQPQHF.

The V and J genes are TRBV7-8 and TRBJ2-1, with TRBD1 matching over 9 bases. V was pared by 6 bases and J by 0 bases, with 9 bases of the junction left unmatched. Looked up from germline, CDR1 is SGHVS and CDR2 is FQNEAQ. The CDR3 covers 17 residues. The CDR3: CASSLGQGQSSYNEQFF. DNA of the CDR3: TGTGCCAGCAGTTTGGGACAGGGACAGAGCTCCTACAATGAGCAGTTCTTC.

This sequence joins TRBV6-6 and TRBJ2-3; 12 bases align to TRBD2. With V trimmed by 6 bases and J by 3 bases, 4 bases remained unmatched. The CDR3 extends over 15 amino acids. CDR1 and CDR2 from the germline V gene are MNHNY and SVGAGI (reference sequence). The CDR3 protein is CASRTGTSGTDTQYF. CDR3 coding DNA: TGTGCCAGCAGGACCGGGACTAGCGGGACAGATACGCAGTATTTT.

The chain recombines TRBV28 with TRBJ1-2; a weak D match, TRBD1 (6 bases). Germline CDR1 and CDR2: MDHEN and SYDVKM. V lost 3 bases to trimming and J lost 3 bases, with 20 bases between them. The CDR3 consists of 17 residues. CDR3 residues: CASSFRAGVRFDYGYTF. The CDR3, as DNA: TGTGCCAGCAGTTTTCGGGCAGGGGTCAGGTTTGACTATGGCTACACCTTC.

This sequence joins TRBV7-9 and TRBJ1-2; TRBD1 is a possible D gene (6 bases). V was shortened by 4 bases and J by 8 bases, with 8 bases between the two germline ends. CDR3 length equals 11 residues. CDR1 and CDR2 (germline): SEHNR, FQNEAQ (reference sequence). The CDR3 sequence is CASSSTGGYTF. CDR3 bases: TGTGCCAGCAGCTCTACAGGGGGCTACACCTTC. The full variable domain, its missing parts supplied by reference TRBV7-9 and TRBJ1-2, is DTGVSQNPRHKITKRGQNVTFRCDPISEHNRLYWYRQTLGQGPEFLTYFQNEAQLEKSRLLSDRFSAERPKGSFSTLEIQRTEQGDSAMYLCASSSTGGYTFGSGTRLTVV.

The chain employs TRBV7-9 and TRBJ1-4; D ambiguous. Between the trimmed V and J ends, which lost 1 base and 7 bases, there was a span of 7 bases. This CDR3 has 13 residues. Germline lookup yields CDR1 SEHNR and CDR2 FQNEAQ (reference sequence). In DNA, the CDR3 is TGTGCCAGCAGCTTAGAGCGGACTGAAAAACTGTTTTTT. Amino acid sequence: CASSLERTEKLFF.

The rearrangement links TRBV12-5 to TRBJ2-5; 7 nucleotides match TRBD2. This CDR3 spans 13 amino acids. The J segment lost 6 bases and the V segment lost 3 bases, leaving 4 bases of the junction unmatched. Germline V gene data show CDR1 as LGHNT and CDR2 as FRNRAP. The CDR3 protein is CASGFGGGQTQYF. The DNA of the CDR3 is TGTGCTAGTGGTTTTGGGGGGGGACAGACCCAGTACTTC.

The chain couples TRBV28 to TRBJ2-2; D unresolved. The CDR3 loop spans 14 amino acids. Germline CDR1 and CDR2: MDHEN and SYDVKM. Trimming pared 3 bases from V and 4 bases from J, leaving 9 bases between. CDR3 DNA: TGTGCCAGCAGTTTTAGAGATTTCACCGGGGAGCTGTTTTTT. It is translated as CASSFRDFTGELFF.

CDR3 nucleotides: TGTGCCAGCAGTGACTCGGCAGGGGCCACAGATACGCAGTATTTT. Residues: CASSDSAGATDTQYF. The chain couples TRBV6-4 to TRBJ2-3; D might be TRBD1 (6 bases). The V end lost 0 bases, the J end lost 2 bases, and 9 bases lay between the germline ends. The CDR3 covers 15 residues. Germline CDR1 and CDR2: MRHNA and SNTAGT.

V and J are TRBV9 and TRBJ2-5, with D possibly being TRBD2 (5 bases). In germline, CDR1 is SGDLS, CDR2 YYNGEE. The CDR3 covers 15 residues. V was shortened by 2 bases and J by 4 bases, with 15 bases between the two germline ends. CDR3 residues: CASSVSTDYAETQYF. In DNA form, the CDR3 reads TGTGCCAGCAGCGTTAGTACTGACTACGCAGAGACCCAGTACTTC.

The J gene is TRBJ1-1, the V gene TRBV19; 9 bases agree with TRBD1. J gave up 7 bases and V 5 bases, and 11 bases lay outside the gene matches. Germline V gene lookup returns CDR1 LNHDA and CDR2 SQIVND (reference sequence). The CDR3 runs to 15 residues. The CDR3 sequence: CASSSVDRGNLEAFF. The CDR3 DNA reads as TGTGCCAGTAGTTCGGTAGACAGGGGGAACCTTGAAGCTTTCTTT. Full variable domain (rest looked up from reference TRBV19 and TRBJ1-1): DGGITQSPKYLFRKEGQNVTLSCEQNLNHDAMYWYRQDPGQGLRLIYYSQIVNDFQKGDIAEGYSVSREKKESFPLTVTSAQKNPTAFYLCASSSVDRGNLEAFFGQGTRLTVV.

The chain has TRBV5-1 and TRBJ2-7; D is ambiguous. This CDR3 spans 14 amino acids. The germline V gene has CDR1 SGHRS and CDR2 YFSETQ. V lost 4 bases and J lost 6, with 17 bases in between. The CDR3 sequence: CASSPGPDHAEQYF. In DNA, the CDR3 is TGCGCCAGCAGCCCAGGCCCTGATCATGCCGAGCAGTACTTC.

The genes are TRBV28 and TRBJ2-7, with TRBD2 as a possible D gene (6 bases). Germline V lookup: CDR1 MDHEN, CDR2 SYDVKM. The length of the CDR3 is 12 residues. Between the trimmed V and J ends, which lost 8 bases and 1 base, there was a span of 9 bases. CDR3 sequence reads: CASAGRSYEQYF. The CDR3 DNA follows: TGTGCCAGCGCAGGGAGGTCCTACGAGCAGTACTTC.

This sequence joins TRBV2 and TRBJ1-4; 7 nucleotides match TRBD1. The germline V gene encodes CDR1 SNHLY and CDR2 FYNNEI. J lost 7 bases, V lost 6 bases, and 8 bases had no gene match. The CDR3 has 14 amino acids. CDR3 DNA sequence: TGTGCCAGCAGGGAGGGGGCGCCTGGTGAAAAACTGTTTTTT. Its protein product is CASREGAPGEKLFF.

The chain joins TRBV28 to TRBJ2-2; no clear D gene. The CDR3 length is 13 residues. With 4 bases removed from V and 2 bases from J, the gap between germline ends came to 5 bases. Germline CDR1 MDHEN, CDR2 SYDVKM. The CDR3 DNA reads TGTGCCAGCAGTTACAGAAACACCGGGGAGCTGTTTTTT. Its protein is CASSYRNTGELFF.

The rearrangement joins TRBV30 to TRBJ2-5; D unresolved. The CDR3 extends over 12 amino acids. The V and J ends lost 0 bases and 5 bases respectively, with 7 bases between them. CDR1 is GTSNPN and CDR2 is SVGIG in the germline V gene (reference sequence). CDR3 nucleotides: TGTGCCTGGAGTGTATTAATGGAGACCCAGTACTTC. It yields the protein CAWSVLMETQYF.

The chain carries TRBV7-6 and TRBJ2-5; TRBD2 agrees at 12 bases. The J call may be in error: the DNA end matches TRBJ2-7 better. This CDR3 has 15 amino acids. Germline CDR1 SGHVS, CDR2 FNYEAQ. The CDR3 loop reads CASSETSGSSYEQYF. DNA for the CDR3: TGTGCCAGCTCGGAGACTAGCGGGAGTTCCTACGAGCAGTACTTC.

The V call is TRBV7-9, the J call TRBJ2-5; weak D call: TRBD1 (6 bases). This CDR3 is built from 15 residues. V was clipped by 5 bases and J by 1 base, with 14 bases between them. Germline V gene lookup returns CDR1 SEHNR and CDR2 FQNEAQ (reference sequence). CDR3 nucleotide sequence: TGTGCCAGCAGCACACCACAGGGACGCCAAGAGACCCAGTACTTC. This translates into CASSTPQGRQETQYF.

The chain has TRBV18 and TRBJ2-4; 8 nucleotides match TRBD2. Trimming at V came to 0 bases and at J to 7 bases, leaving 2 bases not matched to a gene. The CDR3 is made up of 14 amino acids. Germline lookup yields CDR1 KGHSH and CDR2 LQKENI. This CDR3 reads CASSPPSGGNIQYF. In nucleotides, the CDR3 is TGTGCCAGCTCACCACCTTCGGGGGGGAACATTCAGTACTTC.

The chain carries TRBV28 and TRBJ2-7, with D possibly being TRBD1 (6 bases). Trimming removed 6 bases at V and 0 bases at J, with 18 bases between. Germline CDR1 and CDR2: MDHEN and SYDVKM. The CDR3 runs 16 residues. CDR3 sequence: CASSHLITGNSYEQYF. CDR3 in DNA: TGTGCCAGCAGCCACTTAATAACAGGGAACTCCTACGAGCAGTACTTC.